This T cell receptor (beta chain) was found in a study of metastatic and nonmetastatic thyroid tumors (TCRdb year 2020). Some background on the complete study: Repertoires were compared across peripheral blood and tumor or nodule tissue samples from malignant and benign thyroid patients. On the study overall, not on this receptor specifically: TCR beta diversity was reported as significantly higher in malignant tumors than in benign nodules, in both blood and tumor samples.

The cysteine opens and the phenylalanine closes a CDR3 of 12 amino acids. The retained sequence is limited to the CDR3, 36 bases, with the frame set at the first base. CDR1 and CDR2 were assigned from the germline V gene as SGHVS and FNYEAQ. V gives up 8 bases and J gives up 1 base, and the segment between their germline ends measures 6 bases. None of the patients had been given any treatment before thyroid surgery. The study retrospectively analysed patient clinical samples collected from about 2012 to 2019 using T-cell receptor beta sequencing. The protocol used for the library was PCR. The sequencer was an Illumina HiSeq 4000. The TCR beta-chain CDR3 region of each patient was profiled by high-throughput sequencing. Under the source paper's analysis protocol: A classifier to discriminate distant-metastatic papillary thyroid cancer patients was built from CDR3 differences across clinicopathological groups. The Shannon index was used to assess repertoire diversity, and the Morisita-Horn index was used to assess tumor-blood repertoire similarity. TCRdb reworked the public reads: Q25 trimming with fastp, MiXCR clone assembly, productive beta chains retained. These V and J calls originate from TCRdb's pipeline instead of the authors' own analysis. The table for this sample lists 40,000 or so clones; about 24% of them were counted only once. Around 10% of the sample lies in the top ten.

This clone was seen a few times. Its antigen is currently not known. Per-base quality was not reported, and no clone a single base away is much larger than it. This sequence uses TRBV7-6 and TRBJ2-1, with the identity of the D gene unclear. The sequencing sample was made of blood. The TCR was taken from a female donor with papillary thyroid cancer or a benign thyroid nodule (not recorded which). Some clones in this sample may be carry-over from other donors' samples. This receptor has the CDR3 CASGASYNEQFF. The DNA is TGTGCCAGCGGTGCTTCCTACAATGAGCAGTTCTTC.